Listed below are T cell receptor beta chains from one sample, sequenced in a study of monozygotic twins with inflammatory bowel disease. TCRdb reprocessed the 5' RACE reads and stores each CDR3 protein as one record, lacking DNA. In all, the sample yields 88,000 or so distinct CDR3 sequences. Sequencing was done on a sample of blood. The receptor set was obtained from a human donor with ulcerative colitis or Crohn's disease, or a healthy co-twin of an affected twin (not recorded which). The CDR3 runs from the conserved cysteine through the conserved F or W.

TRBV5-1	TRBJ1-4	CASSSTATNEKLFF
TRBV4-2	TRBJ1-5	CASSQDLTGDQPQHF
TRBV20-1	TRBJ2-5	CSAQRASGGPEQETQYF
TRBV4-1	TRBJ1-5	CASSQQGSGNQPQHF
TRBV5-5	TRBJ2-7	CASSSGASSYEQYF
TRBV18	TRBJ1-4	CASSPGFQTNEKLFF
TRBV6-6	TRBJ2-7	CASSYSGYLYEQYF
TRBV6-5	TRBJ2-5	CASSYSLLLAGAQETQYF
TRBV20-1	TRBJ1-4	CSAPQAGAEKLVF
TRBV27	TRBJ1-1	CASSHPGGGAAFF
TRBV2	TRBJ1-5	CASSEDLGGTQPQHF
TRBV10-3	TRBJ2-1	CAISDKFSSYNEQFF
TRBV7-3	TRBJ2-2	CASSFRSGELFF
TRBV7-9	TRBJ1-1	CASSSKTGILAEAFF
TRBV7-8	TRBJ2-3	CASSPRSGDRTDTQYF
TRBV18	TRBJ1-1	CASFEGGEAFF
TRBV18	TRBJ2-3	CASSPGSADTQYF
TRBV5-4	TRBJ2-5	CASELAEEETQYF
TRBV11-2	TRBJ1-1	CASSLGVGWNTEAFF
TRBV5-1	TRBJ1-1	CASSLGTINTEAFF
TRBV5-1	TRBJ2-7	CASSSDGSSYEQYF
TRBV5-1	TRBJ2-5	CASSQGQKETQYF
TRBV29-1	TRBJ1-1	CSVDKTGSTEAFF
TRBV5-4	TRBJ2-7	CASSGGTSGYEQYF
TRBV6-2/TRBV6-3	TRBJ2-3	CASSYGGTTTDTQYF
TRBV7-2	TRBJ1-1	CASSLQGYAEAFF
TRBV19	TRBJ1-1	CASSIASRGTEAFF
TRBV12-3/TRBV12-4	TRBJ2-5	CASDTSGGQETQYF
TRBV5-1	TRBJ1-2	CASSPGHTTSYGYTF
TRBV7-2	TRBJ1-5	CASSPLTGSNQPQHF
TRBV5-1	TRBJ1-2	CASSFYRQGALGYTF
TRBV5-1	TRBJ1-2	CASSLAKSGYYGYTF
TRBV18	TRBJ1-1	CASSPRGNTEAFF
TRBV7-8	TRBJ1-5	CASSPMTGRGDQPQHF
TRBV29-1	TRBJ2-2	CSVDRATGELFF
TRBV9	TRBJ2-1	CASSVPSGGAEGEQFF
TRBV3-1	TRBJ2-3	CASSQGRQGITDTQYF
TRBV7-8	TRBJ2-1	CASSYIGTGDNEQFF
TRBV2	TRBJ1-2	CANRRDGDYGYTF
TRBV20-1	TRBJ2-5	CSARTPVGETQYF
TRBV5-5	TRBJ2-2	CASSWGHGTGELFF